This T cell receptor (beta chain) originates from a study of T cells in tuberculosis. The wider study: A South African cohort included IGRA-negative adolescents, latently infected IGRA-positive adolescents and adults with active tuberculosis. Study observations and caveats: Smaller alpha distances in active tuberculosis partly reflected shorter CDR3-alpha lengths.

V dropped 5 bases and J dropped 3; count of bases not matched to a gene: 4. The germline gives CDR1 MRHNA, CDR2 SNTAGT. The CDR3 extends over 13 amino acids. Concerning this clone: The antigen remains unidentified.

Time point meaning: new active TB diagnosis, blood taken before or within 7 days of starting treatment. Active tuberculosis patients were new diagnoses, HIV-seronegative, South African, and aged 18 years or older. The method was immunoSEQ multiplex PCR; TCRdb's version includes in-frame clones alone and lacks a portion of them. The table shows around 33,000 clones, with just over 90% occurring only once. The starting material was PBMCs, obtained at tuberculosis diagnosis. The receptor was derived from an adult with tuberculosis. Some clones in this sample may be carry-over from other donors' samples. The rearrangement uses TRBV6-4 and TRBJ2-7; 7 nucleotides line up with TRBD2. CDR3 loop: CASSRLAGYEQYF. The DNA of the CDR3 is TGTGCCAGCAGTCGACTAGCTGGCTACGAGCAGTACTTC.